This TCR beta chain was sequenced for a study of CD8 T cells in Susac syndrome. Reverse transcription used roughly 0.45 to 1 ug RNA and random hexamers. TCRdb re-analysed the immunoSEQ multiplex PCR reads in MiXCR, keeping a single row per CDR3 protein. The data show 84,000 or so distinct CDR3 sequences, approximately 95% seen once. Germline CDR1 reads SGHAT; CDR2 reads FQNNGV. CDR3 length equals 16 residues. Trimming removed 4 bases from V and 1 base from J; junction bases left unmatched: 5. The origin of this receptor is a human donor with Susac syndrome. V and J are TRBV11-2 and TRBJ2-3; 10 nucleotides match TRBD2. Sequencing was performed on CD8+ T cells from PBMCs. CDR3 sequence (DNA): TGTGCCAGCAGCTCCCTCCTAGCGGGAGGCACAGATACGCAGTATTTT. Translating it yields CASSSLLAGGTDTQYF.